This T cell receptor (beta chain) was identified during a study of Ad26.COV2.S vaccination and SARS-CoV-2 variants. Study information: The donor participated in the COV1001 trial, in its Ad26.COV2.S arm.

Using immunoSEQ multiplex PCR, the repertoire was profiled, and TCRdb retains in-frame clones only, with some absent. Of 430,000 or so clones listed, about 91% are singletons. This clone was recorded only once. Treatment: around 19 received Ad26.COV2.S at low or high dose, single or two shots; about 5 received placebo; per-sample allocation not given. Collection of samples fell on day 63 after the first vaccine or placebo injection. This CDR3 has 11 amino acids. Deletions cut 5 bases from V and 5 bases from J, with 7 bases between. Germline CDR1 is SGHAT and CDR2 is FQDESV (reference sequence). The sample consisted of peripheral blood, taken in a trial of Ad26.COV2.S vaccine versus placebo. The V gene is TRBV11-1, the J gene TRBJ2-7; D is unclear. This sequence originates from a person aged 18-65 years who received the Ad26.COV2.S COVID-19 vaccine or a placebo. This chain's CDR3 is CASSLENEQYF. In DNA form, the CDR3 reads TGTGCCAGCAGCCTAGAAAACGAGCAGTACTTC.